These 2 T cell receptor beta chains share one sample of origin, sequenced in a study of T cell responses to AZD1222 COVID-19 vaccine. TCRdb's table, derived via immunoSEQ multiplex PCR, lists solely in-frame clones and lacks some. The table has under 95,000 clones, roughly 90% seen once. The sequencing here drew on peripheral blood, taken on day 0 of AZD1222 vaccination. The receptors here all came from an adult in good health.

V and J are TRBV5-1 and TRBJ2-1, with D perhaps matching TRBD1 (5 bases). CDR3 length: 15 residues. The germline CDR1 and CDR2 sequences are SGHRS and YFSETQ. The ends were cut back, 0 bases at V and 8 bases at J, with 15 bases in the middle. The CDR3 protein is CASSLGHRPLDEQFF. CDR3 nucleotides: TGCGCCAGCAGCTTGGGCCACAGGCCGCTCGATGAGCAGTTCTTC.

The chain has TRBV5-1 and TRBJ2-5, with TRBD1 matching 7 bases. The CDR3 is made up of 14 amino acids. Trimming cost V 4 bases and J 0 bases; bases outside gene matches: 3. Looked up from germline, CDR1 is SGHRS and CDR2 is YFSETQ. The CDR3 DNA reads TGCGCCAGCAGCACGGGACAGTACCAAGAGACCCAGTACTTC. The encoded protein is CASSTGQYQETQYF.